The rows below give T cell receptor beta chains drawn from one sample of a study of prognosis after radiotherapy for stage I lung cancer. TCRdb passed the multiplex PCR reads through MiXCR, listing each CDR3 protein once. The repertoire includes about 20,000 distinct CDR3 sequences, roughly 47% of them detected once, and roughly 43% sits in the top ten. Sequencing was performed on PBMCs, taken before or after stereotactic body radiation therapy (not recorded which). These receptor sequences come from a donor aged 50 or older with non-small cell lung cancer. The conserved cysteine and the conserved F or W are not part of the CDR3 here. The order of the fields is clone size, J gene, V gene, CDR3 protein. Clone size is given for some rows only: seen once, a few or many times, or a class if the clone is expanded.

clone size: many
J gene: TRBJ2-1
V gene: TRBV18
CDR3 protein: ASSPGGADYNEQF

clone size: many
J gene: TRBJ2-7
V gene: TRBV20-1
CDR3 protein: SANPRGTGAYEQY

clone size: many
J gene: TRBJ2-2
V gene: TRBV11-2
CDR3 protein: ASSLPSSGRATGELF

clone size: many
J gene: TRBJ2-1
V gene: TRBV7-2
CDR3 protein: ASSLAGLAGVGQF

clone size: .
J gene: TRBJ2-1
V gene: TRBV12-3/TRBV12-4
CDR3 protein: VSRNIGNQF

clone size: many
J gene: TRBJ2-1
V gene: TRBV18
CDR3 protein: ASSPSANEQF

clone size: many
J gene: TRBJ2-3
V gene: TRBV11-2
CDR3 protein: ASSQGQGENTQY

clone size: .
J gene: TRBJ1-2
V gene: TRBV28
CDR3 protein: ASSPGSGAFYGYT

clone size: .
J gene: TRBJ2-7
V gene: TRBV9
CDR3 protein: ASRYASGGVAEQY

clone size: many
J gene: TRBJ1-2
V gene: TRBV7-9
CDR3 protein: ASSPVSLRYGYT

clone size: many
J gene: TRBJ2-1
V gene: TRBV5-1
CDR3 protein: ASSLVGGNNEQF

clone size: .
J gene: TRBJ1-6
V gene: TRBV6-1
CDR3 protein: ASPGLDNSPLH

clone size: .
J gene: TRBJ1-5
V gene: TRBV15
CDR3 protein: ATSRDNQPQH

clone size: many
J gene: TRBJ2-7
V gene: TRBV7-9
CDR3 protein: ASSLLAGPYEQY

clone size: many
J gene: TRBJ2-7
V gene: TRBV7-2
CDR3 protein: ASSLQGGISEQY

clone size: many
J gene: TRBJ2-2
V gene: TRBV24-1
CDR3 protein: ATPVARGQNTGELF

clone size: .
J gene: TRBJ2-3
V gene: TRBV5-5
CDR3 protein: ASSLVGTGVTDTQY

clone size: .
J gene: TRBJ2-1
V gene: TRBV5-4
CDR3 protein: ASSGGGLPYNEQF

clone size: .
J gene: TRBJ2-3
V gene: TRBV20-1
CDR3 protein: SAQPLAGQADTQY

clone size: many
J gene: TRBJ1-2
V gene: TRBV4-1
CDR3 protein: ASSQEWGRGVYGYA

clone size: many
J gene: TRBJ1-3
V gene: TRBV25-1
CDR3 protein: ASSESLPGDRRGNTIY

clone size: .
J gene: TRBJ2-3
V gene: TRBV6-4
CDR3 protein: ASSEQGLNTDTQY

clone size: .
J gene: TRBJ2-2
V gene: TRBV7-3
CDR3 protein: ASSYLAGVGTGELF